This entry features one T cell receptor (beta chain) sequence. Antigen specificity is unknown. For every sample, 100,000 or so TCR templates were assayed. Libraries were prepared by immunoSEQ multiplex PCR; TCRdb keeps only in-frame clonotypes and omits some of them. The table records about 72,000 clones, about 90% of them present only once. From germline, CDR1 is LNHDA and CDR2 SQIVND (reference sequence). The CDR3 consists of 15 residues. Trimming pared 3 bases from V and 0 bases from J, leaving 8 bases between. This sample stems from a study of siplizumab effects on memory and regulatory T cells. Study conclusions and caveats: Memory cells that were CD4+ and unstimulated gave rise to alloreactive sequences, which siplizumab significantly reduced. Proliferating CD4+ or CD8+ clones, roughly 80-96% of them, lacked an assignable naive or memory phenotype.

The source of this sequence is a human donor in good health. The chain has TRBV19 and TRBJ1-4, with D tentatively TRBD1 (5 bases). Sample: CD8+ T cells sorted from blood. The CDR3 sequence: CASSIPTATNEKLFF. Written as DNA, the CDR3 is TGTGCCAGTAGTATCCCGACAGCAACTAATGAAAAACTGTTTTTT. Complete variable domain (other parts from reference TRBV19 and TRBJ1-4): DGGITQSPKYLFRKEGQNVTLSCEQNLNHDAMYWYRQDPGQGLRLIYYSQIVNDFQKGDIAEGYSVSREKKESFPLTVTSAQKNPTAFYLCASSIPTATNEKLFFGSGTQLSVL.